The subject of this entry is one T cell receptor (beta chain). Its cognate antigen is unknown. This entry is derived from a study of OX40 agonist ivuxolimab in advanced cancers. Study outcomes and limitations: Expanded peripheral T cell antigen specificity was not determined. The average count of expanded clones was higher among CD8+ T cells than among CD4+.

Patients with a history of autoimmune disease or on systemic immunosuppression were excluded. Profiled with immunoSEQ multiplex PCR; TCRdb holds only in-frame clones, not every one. The sample includes approximately 61,000 clones, roughly nine tenths of them seen just once. This TCR derives from an adult with an advanced solid tumor such as melanoma, head and neck, liver or kidney cancer. Specimen: CD4+ or CD8+ T cells sorted from blood, collected in a trial of the OX40 agonist ivuxolimab.

The CDR3 sequence: CASSESPLATLYNEQFF. The CDR3 DNA sequence: TGTGCCAGCAGTGAAAGTCCACTAGCGACCCTCTACAATGAGCAGTTCTTC. The chain combines TRBV2 with TRBJ2-1; 7 bases map to TRBD2. V was clipped by 2 bases and J by 3 bases; unmatched bases: 10. CDR1 is SNHLY, CDR2 FYNNEI, per germline. The CDR3 is 17 residues long.